The sequence of this TCR beta chain was determined in a study of cytomegalovirus exposure and HLA in healthy donors. Whole-study findings and limits: V- and J-gene trimming of TCR beta was linked (in a later analysis) to a missense DCLRE1C variant.

A note on this clone: As yet, its antigen is unknown.

This PCR relied on a set of 60 Vbeta primers and 13 Jbeta primers. Some clones are missing from TCRdb's copy, which holds only in-frame ones; the method was immunoSEQ multiplex PCR. Of some 200,000 clones in the sample, over 75% were seen once. Sample: PBMCs. This TCR derives from a girl aged 2 to 10 in good health and CMV-seronegative.

The CDR3 sequence: CASNKWMSAETQYF. CDR3 bases: TGTGCCAGCAACAAGTGGATGAGCGCGGAGACCCAGTACTTC. The V call is TRBV7-9, the J call TRBJ2-5; no clear D gene. Germline CDR1 reads SEHNR; CDR2 reads FQNEAQ (reference sequence). Trimming cost V 7 bases and J 5 bases, with 17 bases left between them. The CDR3 has 14 residues.